The present T cell receptor (beta chain) was sequenced within a study of T cell responses to AZD1222 COVID-19 vaccine. V lost 5 bases and J lost 6, with 7 bases in between. The CDR3 spans 11 residues. Germline CDR1 and CDR2: MNHEY and SMNVEV (reference sequence). Comment on this clone: What it binds is not known.

Findings and caveats of the study: Sampling that yielded the repertoires occurred only after the peak T cell response. Targets within unmutated variant regions were reportedly found for nearly half of spike-specific TCRs. Baseline seropositivity occurred in only 5 to 7 AZD1222 recipients. Donors were largely white British and mainly female; clonal diversity was possibly underestimated.

The repertoire was sequenced with immunoSEQ multiplex PCR; TCRdb's copy has only in-frame clones and lacks some. This sample has approximately 200,000 clones; roughly nine tenths occur once, and the top ten carry around 3.6%. This clonotype was sampled from an adult who received the AZD1222 COVID-19 vaccine. The starting material was peripheral blood, obtained 28 days after the second AZD1222 dose. The V and J genes are TRBV27 and TRBJ1-1, with D perhaps TRBD1 (5 bases). CDR3 nucleotide sequence: TGTGCCAGCAGTCAAGGGGCTGAAGCTTTCTTT. Protein product: CASSQGAEAFF.